This T cell receptor (beta chain) was identified during a study of blood T cell repertoires in COVID-19. Study information: The United States, Italy and Spain provided the acute and convalescent COVID-19 samples. Sources were T cells, B-cell-depleted T cells, or PBMCs; the material itself was cDNA or gDNA.

There are 13 residues in the CDR3. Germline values: CDR1 SGHNT, CDR2 YYREEE (reference sequence). The trim removed 4 bases at V and 2 bases at J, leaving 2 bases unmatched. Per the original methods: The authors estimated nucleated cell counts from reference gene primer amplification. Method: immunoSEQ multiplex PCR; TCRdb's copy keeps in-frame clones and lacks some. The DNA gave D and trimming, while V, J and clone size come from that table. The data contain about 18,000 clones, 91% of them seen just once; the ten biggest clones take up 7.2%. The specimen sequenced was peripheral blood. This chain joins TRBV5-4 and TRBJ1-2, with 7 nucleotides matching TRBD1. The TCR sequence derives from a human donor in a cohort sampled during active COVID-19. CDR3 sequence reads: CASSKTGNYGYTF. The CDR3 DNA sequence: TGTGCCAGCAGCAAGACAGGGAACTATGGCTACACCTTC. Looking up the rest from reference TRBV5-4 and TRBJ1-2 gives the full variable domain: ETGVTQSPTHLIKTRGQQVTLRCSSQSGHNTVSWYQQALGQGPQFIFQYYREEENGRGNFPPRFSGLQFPNYSSELNVNALELDDSALYLCASSKTGNYGYTFGSGTRLTVV.